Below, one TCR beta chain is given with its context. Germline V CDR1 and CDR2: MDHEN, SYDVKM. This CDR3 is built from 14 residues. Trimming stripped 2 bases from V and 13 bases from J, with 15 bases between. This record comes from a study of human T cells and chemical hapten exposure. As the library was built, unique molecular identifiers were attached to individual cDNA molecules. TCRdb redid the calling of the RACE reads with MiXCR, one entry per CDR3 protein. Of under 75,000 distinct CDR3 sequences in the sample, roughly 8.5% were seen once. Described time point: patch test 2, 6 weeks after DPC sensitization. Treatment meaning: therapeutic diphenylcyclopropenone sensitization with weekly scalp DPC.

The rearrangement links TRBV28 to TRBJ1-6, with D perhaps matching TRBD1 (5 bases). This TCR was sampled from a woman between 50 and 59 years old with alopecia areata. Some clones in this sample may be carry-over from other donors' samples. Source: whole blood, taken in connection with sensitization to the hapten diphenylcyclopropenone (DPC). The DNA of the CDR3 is TGTGCCAGCAGTTTAGGACACCGTTATGCCCCCCTCCACTTT. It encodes CASSLGHRYAPLHF.